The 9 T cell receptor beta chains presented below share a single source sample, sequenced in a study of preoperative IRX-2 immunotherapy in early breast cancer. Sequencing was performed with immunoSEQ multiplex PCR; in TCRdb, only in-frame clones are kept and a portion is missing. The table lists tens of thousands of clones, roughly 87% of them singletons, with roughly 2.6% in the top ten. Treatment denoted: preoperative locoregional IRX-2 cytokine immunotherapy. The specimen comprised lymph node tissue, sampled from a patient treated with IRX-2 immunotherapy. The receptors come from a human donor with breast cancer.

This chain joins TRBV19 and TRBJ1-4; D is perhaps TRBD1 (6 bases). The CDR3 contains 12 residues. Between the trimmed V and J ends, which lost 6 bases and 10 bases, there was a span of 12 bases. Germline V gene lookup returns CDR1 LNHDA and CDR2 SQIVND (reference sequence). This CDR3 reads CASSELTGKLFF. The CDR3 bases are TGTGCCAGTAGCGAGTTGACAGGAAAACTGTTTTTT.

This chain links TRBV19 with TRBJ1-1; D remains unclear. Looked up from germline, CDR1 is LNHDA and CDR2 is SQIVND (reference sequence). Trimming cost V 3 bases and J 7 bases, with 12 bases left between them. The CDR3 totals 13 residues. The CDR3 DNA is TGTGCCAGTAGTATCTTTCCAGGCGTTGAAGCTTTCTTT. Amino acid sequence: CASSIFPGVEAFF. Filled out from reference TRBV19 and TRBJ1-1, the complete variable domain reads DGGITQSPKYLFRKEGQNVTLSCEQNLNHDAMYWYRQDPGQGLRLIYYSQIVNDFQKGDIAEGYSVSREKKESFPLTVTSAQKNPTAFYLCASSIFPGVEAFFGQGTRLTVV.

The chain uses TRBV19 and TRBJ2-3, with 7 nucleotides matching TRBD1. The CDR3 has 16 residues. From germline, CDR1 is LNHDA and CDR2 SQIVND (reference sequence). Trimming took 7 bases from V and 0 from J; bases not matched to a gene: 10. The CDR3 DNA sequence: TGTGCCAGTAAAGGGGGCGGTCATCCTAGCACAGATACGCAGTATTTT. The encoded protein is CASKGGGHPSTDTQYF.

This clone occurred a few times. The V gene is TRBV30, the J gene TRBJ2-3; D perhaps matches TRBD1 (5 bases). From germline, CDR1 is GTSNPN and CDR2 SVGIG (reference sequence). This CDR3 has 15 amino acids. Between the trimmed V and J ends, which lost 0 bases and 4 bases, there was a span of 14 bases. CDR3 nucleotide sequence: TGTGCCTGGAGTGTATGGCAGGGTGGCGCAGATACGCAGTATTTT. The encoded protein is CAWSVWQGGADTQYF.

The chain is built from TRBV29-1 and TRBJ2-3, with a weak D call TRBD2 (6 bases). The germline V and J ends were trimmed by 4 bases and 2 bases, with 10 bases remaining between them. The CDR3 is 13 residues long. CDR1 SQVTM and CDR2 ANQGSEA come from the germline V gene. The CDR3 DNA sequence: TGCAGCGTTGCGGGACTCAACACAGATACGCAGTATTTT. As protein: CSVAGLNTDTQYF.

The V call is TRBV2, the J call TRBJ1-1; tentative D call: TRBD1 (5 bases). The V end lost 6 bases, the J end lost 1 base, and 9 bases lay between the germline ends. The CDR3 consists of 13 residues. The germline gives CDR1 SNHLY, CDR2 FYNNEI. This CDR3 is CASRQDRNTEAFF. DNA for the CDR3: TGTGCCAGCAGACAGGATCGGAACACTGAAGCTTTCTTT.

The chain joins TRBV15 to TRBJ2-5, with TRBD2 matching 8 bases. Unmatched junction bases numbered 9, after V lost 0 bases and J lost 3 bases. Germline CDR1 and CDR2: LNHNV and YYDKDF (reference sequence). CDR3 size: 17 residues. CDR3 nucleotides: TGTGCCACCAGCAGAGATCCGAGCGGGAGCCTTGAAGAGACCCAGTACTTC. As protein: CATSRDPSGSLEETQYF.

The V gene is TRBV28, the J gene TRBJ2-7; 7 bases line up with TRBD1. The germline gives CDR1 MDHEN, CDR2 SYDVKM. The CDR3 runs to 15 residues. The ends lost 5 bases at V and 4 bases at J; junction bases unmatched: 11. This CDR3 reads CASSESGTEDYEQYF. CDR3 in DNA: TGTGCCAGCAGTGAATCCGGGACAGAAGATTACGAGCAGTACTTC.

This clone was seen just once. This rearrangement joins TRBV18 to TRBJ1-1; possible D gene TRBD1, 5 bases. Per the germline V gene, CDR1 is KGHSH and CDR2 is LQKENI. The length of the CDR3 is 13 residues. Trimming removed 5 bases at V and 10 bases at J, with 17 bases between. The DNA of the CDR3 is TGTGCCAGCTCATCACAGGTCTGGAATGGAGCTTTCTTT. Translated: CASSSQVWNGAFF.